This TCR beta chain was recovered during a study of OX40 agonist ivuxolimab in advanced cancers. In germline, CDR1 is DFQATT, CDR2 SNEGSKA (reference sequence). This CDR3 is built from 11 residues. V lost 2 bases to trimming and J lost 9 bases, with 8 bases between them. The protocol was immunoSEQ multiplex PCR, while the TCRdb copy is restricted to in-frame clones and leaves out a portion. This sample carries about 22,000 clones, approximately 91% of them seen once, and the ten largest clones take around 30%. Baseline, cycle 4 day 1, and cycle 7 day 1 were the blood sampling points. The V call is TRBV20-1, the J call TRBJ2-1; possible D gene TRBD2, 5 bases. The material was CD4+ or CD8+ T cells sorted from blood, obtained in a trial of the OX40 agonist ivuxolimab. The TCR comes from an adult with an advanced solid tumor such as melanoma, head and neck, liver or kidney cancer. CDR3 nucleotide sequence: TGCAGTGCTAGACTAGGAGGTGAGCAGTTCTTC. It encodes CSARLGGEQFF.